Listed here are 18 T cell receptor beta chains from one sample, sequenced in a study of T cells in Graves' hyperthyroidism and ophthalmopathy. From RNA transcripts, TCR beta CDR3 regions were amplified. Carried out on the TCR CDR3, a first-round RT-PCR used the HTBI primer set. In TCRdb, the multiplex PCR reads were re-called with MiXCR into one record per CDR3 protein. The table lists around 280,000 distinct CDR3 sequences, around 13% of them singletons. Input material: blood. Receptors originate from a woman in her thirties or forties with Graves' hyperthyroidism.

A word on this clonotype: This may stem from a read error, because a much larger clone lies one nucleotide away. The chain carries TRBV10-1 and TRBJ2-5, with D hard to call. Germline CDR1 and CDR2: WNHNN and SYGVQD (reference sequence). Trimming removed 10 bases at V and 7 bases at J, with 16 bases between. The CDR3 runs 12 residues. The CDR3: CATKSPERTQYF. Written as DNA, the CDR3 is TGCGCCACCAAGTCGCCGGAAAGGACCCAGTACTTC.

This clonotype has a count of ten or more. The chain couples TRBV24-1 to TRBJ1-5; D is undetermined. V shed 5 bases and J shed 1 base, with 8 bases lying between them. The CDR3 spans 14 residues. CDR1 KGHDR and CDR2 SFDVKD come from the germline V gene. This chain's CDR3 is CATSARGSNQPQHF. The DNA for the CDR3 is TGTGCCACCAGTGCTCGAGGGAGCAATCAGCCCCAGCATTTT.

This clonotype appeared many times. The V gene is TRBV12-3 or TRBV12-4, the J gene TRBJ1-2; D call uncertain. Trimming took 5 bases from V and 1 from J, leaving 14 bases between them. This CDR3 is 15 amino acids long. The CDR3 sequence is CASSPLSGVNYGYTF. CDR3 nucleotides: TGTGCCAGCAGTCCCCTTTCCGGGGTTAACTATGGCTACACCTTC.

This clonotype was seen repeatedly, ten times or more. The gene calls are TRBV12-3 or TRBV12-4 and TRBJ2-2; 13 bases match TRBD2. The CDR3 totals 19 residues. The V and J ends lost 2 bases and 4 bases, in that order; junction bases with no gene match: 10. The CDR3 region is CASSLRTLLAGGGTGELFF. The DNA of the CDR3 is TGTGCCAGCAGTTTACGGACACTACTAGCGGGAGGGGGCACCGGGGAGCTGTTTTTT.

This sequence joins TRBV19 and TRBJ2-3; D is perhaps TRBD1 (6 bases). This CDR3 is 15 amino acids long. Per germline, CDR1 LNHDA and CDR2 SQIVND (reference sequence). Trimming stripped 3 bases from V and 5 bases from J, with 15 bases between. This CDR3 is CASSMNQGSGDTQYF. The CDR3, as DNA: TGTGCCAGTAGTATGAATCAGGGGTCAGGAGATACGCAGTATTTT. The entire variable domain, with the rest obtained from reference TRBV19 and TRBJ2-3, is as follows: DGGITQSPKYLFRKEGQNVTLSCEQNLNHDAMYWYRQDPGQGLRLIYYSQIVNDFQKGDIAEGYSVSREKKESFPLTVTSAQKNPTAFYLCASSMNQGSGDTQYFGPGTRLTVL.

In its sample, this clonotype was seen a few times. J is TRBJ1-1 and V is TRBV3-1; D perhaps matches TRBD1 (6 bases). The V gene's germline CDR1 is LGHDT and CDR2 YNNKEL (reference sequence). Trimming took off 4 bases at V and 7 bases at J, with 31 bases between the two ends. The CDR3 extends over 19 amino acids. CDR3 DNA sequence: TGTGCCAGCAGCCGGGACACTGGGGAAGGGATGATTCGTTTAGGTGAAGCTTTCTTT. This translates into CASSRDTGEGMIRLGEAFF.

In its sample, this clonotype was seen many times. The chain employs TRBV28 and TRBJ2-1, with 8 bases lining up with TRBD2. This CDR3 is built from 15 residues. The V gene's germline CDR1 is MDHEN and CDR2 SYDVKM. V lost 7 bases, J lost 9 bases, and 14 bases stayed unmatched. The CDR3 is CASTSYGTSLGEQFF. As DNA, the CDR3 is TGTGCCAGCACCTCTTATGGGACTAGTCTAGGTGAGCAGTTCTTC. Looking up the rest from reference TRBV28 and TRBJ2-1 gives the full variable domain: DVKVTQSSRYLVKRTGEKVFLECVQDMDHENMFWYRQDPGLGLRLIYFSYDVKMKEKGDIPEGYSVSREKKERFSLILESASTNQTSMYLCASTSYGTSLGEQFFGPGTRLTVL.

At least ten counts were recorded for this clonotype. This chain joins TRBV27 and TRBJ1-1; 9 bases agree with TRBD1. The ends lost 0 bases at V and 3 bases at J; junction bases unmatched: 2. CDR3 length equals 15 residues. Germline CDR1 and CDR2: MNHEY and SMNVEV (reference sequence). In nucleotides, the CDR3 is TGTGCCAGCAGTTTATCGACAGGGGGTTACACTGAAGCTTTCTTT. This sequence encodes CASSLSTGGYTEAFF.

The chain recombines TRBV27 with TRBJ2-3; the D gene could be TRBD1 or TRBD2 (5 bases each). The CDR3 extends over 13 amino acids. The V and J ends lost 8 bases and 8 bases respectively, with 17 bases between them. Germline assignment: CDR1 MNHEY and CDR2 SMNVEV (reference sequence). CDR3 residues: CASGKGVRGTQYF. CDR3 coding DNA: TGTGCCAGCGGGAAAGGGGTGAGGGGTACGCAGTATTTT.

The J gene is TRBJ2-1, the V gene TRBV29-1, with a tentative D call TRBD2 (6 bases). From germline, CDR1 is SQVTM and CDR2 ANQGSEA. Trimming removed 6 bases at V and 9 bases at J, with 12 bases between. The CDR3 extends over 11 amino acids. CDR3: CSVTASVEQFF. The CDR3, as DNA: TGCAGCGTCACTGCTAGCGTTGAGCAGTTCTTC.

This clonotype was recorded many times. The rearrangement uses TRBV12-3 or TRBV12-4 and TRBJ2-1; no definite D call. CDR3 length: 12 residues. Trimming took off 2 bases at V and 9 bases at J, with 8 bases between the two ends. The CDR3 bases are TGTGCCAGCAGTTTATCCAGAAGTGAGCAGTTCTTC. It translates to CASSLSRSEQFF.

The CDR3, as DNA: TGTGCCAGTAGCCTCGTCAAGGGCTCTCGGCGGGTCACGGAGACCCAGTACTTC. Its translation: CASSLVKGSRRVTETQYF. The V call is TRBV19, the J call TRBJ2-5; D is perhaps TRBD2 (5 bases). The CDR3 is 18 amino acids. Germline V gene sequence: CDR1 LNHDA, CDR2 SQIVND (reference sequence). The germline V and J ends were trimmed by 6 bases and 5 bases, with 28 bases remaining between them.

In regard to this clonotype: This may be a read error: a much more frequent sequence differs by one nucleotide. This CDR3 is CAGSTGGAEKLFF. The CDR3 DNA reads as TGTGCCGGGAGTACAGGGGGAGCTGAAAAACTGTTTTTT. The chain recombines TRBV30 with TRBJ1-4; 8 bases agree with TRBD1. Germline CDR1 is GTSNPN and CDR2 is SVGIG (reference sequence). The CDR3 covers 13 residues.

V usage is TRBV28 and J usage is TRBJ2-2, with 13 bases fitting TRBD2. V dropped 6 bases and J dropped 6; count of bases not matched to a gene: 7. From germline, CDR1 is MDHEN and CDR2 SYDVKM. This CDR3 spans 16 amino acids. CDR3 DNA: TGTGCCAGCAGGACTAGCGGGAGGTGGCCAGCCGGGGAGCTGTTTTTT. Its protein is CASRTSGRWPAGELFF.

In this sample, this clonotype turned up many times. The rearrangement joins TRBV20-1 to TRBJ2-5; the match to TRBD1 covers 9 bases. Germline V gene sequence: CDR1 DFQATT, CDR2 SNEGSKA (reference sequence). Trimming took 7 bases from V and 0 from J; bases not matched to a gene: 9. The CDR3 length is 15 residues. CDR3 in amino acids: CSVLGTGQYQETQYF. CDR3 coding DNA: TGCAGTGTATTGGGGACAGGGCAGTACCAAGAGACCCAGTACTTC.

This clonotype came up many times. This chain joins TRBV7-8 and TRBJ1-3; D ambiguous. The germline V gene has CDR1 SGHVS and CDR2 FQNEAQ. The CDR3 runs to 12 residues. Trimming took off 0 bases at V and 13 bases at J, with 10 bases between the two ends. CDR3 nucleotide sequence: TGTGCCAGCAGCTTAGCTCTGGGCCTGATATATTTT. Translation: CASSLALGLIYF. The full variable domain, with the rest looked up from reference TRBV7-8 and TRBJ1-3, is GAGVSQSPRYKVAKRGQDVALRCDPISGHVSLFWYQQALGQGPEFLTYFQNEAQLDKSGLPSDRFFAERPEGSVSTLKIQRTQQEDSAVYLCASSLALGLIYFGEGSWLTVV.

This clonotype was counted at least ten times. CDR3 DNA sequence: TGCAGTGCTGTATTCATGGATACGCAGTATTTT. Its protein is CSAVFMDTQYF. The chain employs TRBV20-1 and TRBJ2-3; D unclear. CDR1 and CDR2 (germline): DFQATT, SNEGSKA (reference sequence). The V end lost 5 bases, the J end lost 6 bases, and 9 bases lay between the germline ends. The CDR3 is made up of 11 amino acids.

In this sample, this clonotype turned up many times. The chain employs TRBV5-1 and TRBJ1-1, with TRBD1 identical over 8 bases. The CDR3 runs 15 residues. V dropped 4 bases and J dropped 6; count of bases not matched to a gene: 11. Germline values: CDR1 SGHRS, CDR2 YFSETQ. The CDR3 DNA sequence: TGCGCCAGCAGCGACGCCAGGGGGCGCGGGGCTGAAGCTTTCTTT. Translated: CASSDARGRGAEAFF.